The rows below give T cell receptor beta chains drawn from one sample of a study of T-cell reconstitution after alpha-beta-depleted transplantation in children. TCRdb independently ran MiXCR on the PCR reads; one entry per CDR3 protein. The sample records fewer than 500,000 distinct CDR3 sequences, about 45% being singletons. This sample comprised PBMCs, obtained before TCRalphabeta/CD19-depleted stem cell transplant. These receptors all stem from a girl aged 2 to 10 with aplastic anemia, due to receive a stem cell transplant. CDR3s include the opening cysteine and the closing phenylalanine or tryptophan. A D gene is named only where the DNA matches it firmly. Clone sizes are given selectively: once, few, many, or a class where the clone is expanded.

cdr3_aa | cdr3_nt | v_call | d_call | clone_size | j_call
CASSLEQGSEAFF | TGCGCCAGCAGCTTGGAGCAGGGTAGTGAAGCTTTCTTT | TRBV5-1 | . | many | TRBJ1-1
CASSRLQGAGGELFF | TGTGCCAGCAGCCGTTTACAGGGGGCCGGCGGGGAGCTGTTTTTT | TRBV5-6 | TRBD1 | few | TRBJ2-2
CASSLSAAQETQYF | TGTGCCAGCAGCTTGTCGGCGGCTCAAGAGACCCAGTACTTC | TRBV5-5 | . | . | TRBJ2-5
CASNPEGAYNEQFF | TGCGCCAGCAATCCGGAGGGGGCCTACAATGAGCAGTTCTTC | TRBV5-1 | . | many | TRBJ2-1
CASSRGTSGFQETQYF | TGCGCCAGCAGCCGTGGGACTAGCGGGTTCCAAGAGACCCAGTACTTC | TRBV4-3 | TRBD2 | . | TRBJ2-5
CASSLMTGYGYTF | TGTGCCAGCAGTTTAATGACAGGTTATGGCTACACCTTC | TRBV28 | . | once | TRBJ1-2
CASSLGASQSSYEQYF | TGTGCCAGCAGCTTGGGGGCTAGCCAAAGCTCCTACGAGCAGTACTTC | TRBV5-4 | . | . | TRBJ2-7
CSATLTSGNEQFF | TGCAGTGCTACTTTAACTAGCGGCAATGAGCAGTTCTTC | TRBV20-1 | TRBD2 | . | TRBJ2-1
CASSLGTAGGPNEQFF | TGTGCCAGCAGCTTGGGTACAGCGGGGGGGCCGAATGAGCAGTTCTTC | TRBV7-6 | TRBD2 | . | TRBJ2-1
CASSLEGASSYNEQFF | TGTGCCAGCTCTCTAGAGGGGGCCTCCTCCTACAATGAGCAGTTCTTC | TRBV18 | TRBD1 | many | TRBJ2-1
CASRDDRFYGYTF | TGTGCCAGCAGAGACGACAGGTTCTATGGCTACACCTTC | TRBV6-1 | . | . | TRBJ1-2
CASSPAGQPTDTQYF | TGTGCCAGCAGCCCGGCGGGACAGCCCACAGATACGCAGTATTTT | TRBV7-3 | . | . | TRBJ2-3
CASSFSEKVKDTQYF | TGTGCCAGCAGCTTCTCGGAGAAGGTGAAAGATACGCAGTATTTT | TRBV7-9 | . | many | TRBJ2-3
CASSIDPAGIPLDTQYF | TGTGCCAGTAGTATAGATCCCGCAGGGATTCCCTTGGATACGCAGTATTTT | TRBV19 | . | . | TRBJ2-3
CASSHQGDREQYF | TGTGCCAGCAGCCACCAAGGGGATCGCGAGCAGTACTTC | TRBV7-9 | . | . | TRBJ2-7
CASSQNRKDADTQYF | TGTGCCAGCAGCCAAAACAGGAAGGATGCAGATACGCAGTATTTT | TRBV3-1 | . | many | TRBJ2-3
CASSLAGTGAPLSFF | TGTGCCAGCAGCTTAGCAGGGACAGGAGCCCCATTGTCTTTCTTT | TRBV7-8 | TRBD1 | . | TRBJ1-1
CASSKTAGSSGANVLTF | TGTGCCAGCAGCAAAACGGCGGGGAGCTCTGGGGCCAACGTCCTGACTTTC | TRBV3-1 | . | many | TRBJ2-6
CASSLDLSGANVLTF | TGCGCCAGCAGTTTGGATCTCTCTGGGGCCAACGTCCTGACTTTC | TRBV5-1 | . | few | TRBJ2-6
CASSSPNSIEQFF | TGTGCCAGCAGCAGCCCGAACTCAATTGAGCAGTTCTTC | TRBV28 | . | many | TRBJ2-1
CASRKTDRENTEAFF | TGTGCCAGCAGGAAAACGGACAGGGAGAACACTGAAGCTTTCTTT | TRBV2 | TRBD1 | many | TRBJ1-1
CASRLQGAGTGELFF | TGTGCCAGCAGATTACAGGGGGCTGGCACCGGGGAGCTGTTTTTT | TRBV6-5 | TRBD1 | . | TRBJ2-2
CSALDSSTDTQYF | TGCAGTGCGCTGGACTCCAGCACAGATACGCAGTATTTT | TRBV20-1 | . | many | TRBJ2-3
CASSVRGTVKNIQYF | TGTGCCAGCAGCGTCCGCGGGACCGTGAAAAACATTCAGTACTTC | TRBV9 | . | many | TRBJ2-4
CASSLPGQGADTQYF | TGTGCCAGCAGCTTACCAGGCCAAGGGGCAGATACGCAGTATTTT | TRBV7-9 | . | . | TRBJ2-3
CASSLDPLRGSADTQYF | TGCGCCAGCAGCTTGGACCCTCTGAGGGGTAGCGCAGATACGCAGTATTTT | TRBV5-1 | . | many | TRBJ2-3
CASLRATEAFF | TGCGCCAGCCTAAGGGCCACTGAAGCTTTCTTT | TRBV10-2 | . | few | TRBJ1-1
CSAPASGETQYF | TGCAGTGCACCAGCAAGTGGGGAGACCCAGTACTTC | TRBV20-1 | . | few | TRBJ2-5
CATCQVASGSGETQYF | TGTGCCACCTGCCAAGTCGCTAGCGGGAGTGGGGAGACCCAGTACTTC | TRBV3-1 | TRBD2 | . | TRBJ2-5
CASSRDSPKTSGRKTQYF | TGTGCCAGCAGCCGGGACTCGCCAAAAACTAGCGGGAGGAAGACCCAGTACTTC | TRBV6-2/TRBV6-3 | TRBD2 | once | TRBJ2-5
CAGTMATYEQYF | TGCGCGGGGACCATGGCTACCTACGAGCAGTACTTC | TRBV20-1 | . | few | TRBJ2-7
CAGSQDSGGWYEQYF | TGTGCCGGCAGCCAAGATAGCGGGGGGTGGTACGAGCAGTACTTC | TRBV12-3/TRBV12-4 | TRBD2 | . | TRBJ2-7
CATSRGTGGISYEQYF | TGTGCCACCAGCAGAGGGACAGGGGGAATCTCCTACGAGCAGTACTTC | TRBV15 | TRBD1 | . | TRBJ2-7
CSAQSGSYNEQFF | TGCAGTGCCCAAAGCGGGAGCTACAATGAGCAGTTCTTC | TRBV20-1 | TRBD2 | . | TRBJ2-1
CASSLPTGATNEKLFF | TGTGCCAGCAGCCTCCCTACAGGGGCAACTAATGAAAAACTGTTTTTT | TRBV3-1 | TRBD1 | many | TRBJ1-4
CASSSPSGLNSPLHF | TGCGCCAGCAGCTCCCCATCCGGGCTGAATTCACCCCTCCACTTT | TRBV5-1 | . | few | TRBJ1-6
CASSAPGGREQFF | TGTGCCAGCAGCGCCCCTGGGGGCCGTGAGCAGTTCTTC | TRBV13 | . | . | TRBJ2-1
CAISDGGGEETQYF | TGTGCCATCAGTGACGGAGGGGGCGAAGAGACCCAGTACTTC | TRBV10-3 | . | . | TRBJ2-5
CASSPNRPGTGAYEQYF | TGTGCCAGCTCACCAAATCGACCCGGGACAGGGGCCTACGAGCAGTACTTC | TRBV18 | TRBD1 | . | TRBJ2-7
CASKTRRYEQYF | TGTGCCAGCAAGACTAGACGATACGAGCAGTACTTC | TRBV6-2/TRBV6-3 | . | . | TRBJ2-7
CASSYRLNTEAFF | TGTGCCAGCAGCTACAGATTGAACACTGAAGCTTTCTTT | TRBV7-6 | . | many | TRBJ1-1
CASSSLGLDEQYF | TGTGCCAGCAGTTCATTAGGGTTGGACGAGCAGTACTTC | TRBV28 | . | . | TRBJ2-7
CASSPPGLAGYEQYF | TGTGCCAGCAGCCCCCCAGGACTAGCGGGATACGAGCAGTACTTC | TRBV27 | TRBD2 | . | TRBJ2-7
CSVLAGWVHSNTEAFF | TGCAGCGTCCTGGCGGGGTGGGTGCACTCGAACACTGAAGCTTTCTTT | TRBV29-1 | . | many | TRBJ1-1
CSARDVWQGVGIGELFF | TGCAGTGCTAGAGATGTGTGGCAGGGGGTAGGGATCGGGGAGCTGTTTTTT | TRBV20-1 | TRBD1 | . | TRBJ2-2
CASRDKLTSEAFF | TGTGCCAGCAGAGACAAATTAACATCTGAAGCTTTCTTT | TRBV6-1 | . | . | TRBJ1-1
CASSFLAGGRKTQYF | TGTGCCAGCAGTTTCCTAGCGGGGGGGCGAAAGACCCAGTACTTC | TRBV28 | TRBD2 | . | TRBJ2-5
CASSPIGYHNEQFF | TGTGCCAGCAGCCCAATCGGGTATCACAATGAGCAGTTCTTC | TRBV6-2/TRBV6-3 | . | . | TRBJ2-1
CASSLFLAGVGEQYF | TGTGCCAGCAGCTTGTTTCTAGCAGGGGTAGGGGAGCAGTACTTC | TRBV5-5 | . | . | TRBJ2-7
CSARGTSGRRNEQFF | TGCAGTGCTAGGGGGACTAGCGGGAGGAGGAATGAGCAGTTCTTC | TRBV20-1 | TRBD2 | . | TRBJ2-1
CASSFASGGPYEQYF | TGTGCCAGCAGTTTTGCTAGCGGGGGACCATACGAGCAGTACTTC | TRBV12-3/TRBV12-4 | TRBD2 | . | TRBJ2-7
CASSVYGGGPNEQYF | TGTGCCAGCAGTGTCTACGGCGGGGGCCCCAACGAGCAGTACTTC | TRBV12-3/TRBV12-4 | . | many | TRBJ2-7